The sequence of this TCR beta chain was determined in a study of T cell responses to AZD1222 COVID-19 vaccine. About the study: Pooling covered second doses at about 4 or about 12 weeks. Notes on the study in general: Spike-specific TCR repertoires showed rising breadth and depth after two AZD1222 doses. Nearly half of the spike-specific TCRs reportedly recognize variant regions that carry no mutations.

Some clones are missing from TCRdb's copy, which holds only in-frame ones; the method was immunoSEQ multiplex PCR. The sample records about 97,000 clones, 75% to 90% being singletons. Note on this clone: No antigen is known for it.

Sequencing used peripheral blood, obtained on day 0 of AZD1222 vaccination. The TCR originated in an adult in good health.

Written as DNA, the CDR3 is TGTGCCAGCAGCCAAGACGCTGGAAACACCATATATTTT. It specifies CASSQDAGNTIYF. The chain recombines TRBV3-1 (or the pseudogene TRBV3-2) with TRBJ1-3; D is undetermined. Germline loops: CDR1 LGHDT, CDR2 YNNKEL (reference sequence). The ends were cut back, 0 bases at V and 2 bases at J, with 2 bases in the middle. CDR3 length: 13 residues.